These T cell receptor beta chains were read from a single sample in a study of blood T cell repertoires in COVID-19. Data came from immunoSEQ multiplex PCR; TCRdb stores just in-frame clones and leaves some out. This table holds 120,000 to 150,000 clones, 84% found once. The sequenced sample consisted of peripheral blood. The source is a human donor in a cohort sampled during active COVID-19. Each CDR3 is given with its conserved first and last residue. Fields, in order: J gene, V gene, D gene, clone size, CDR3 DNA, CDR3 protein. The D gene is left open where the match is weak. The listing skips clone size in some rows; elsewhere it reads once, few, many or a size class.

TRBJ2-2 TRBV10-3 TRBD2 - TGTGCCATCACAAAAGCGGGGGGCGAGAACACCGGGGAGCTGTTTTTT CAITKAGGENTGELFF
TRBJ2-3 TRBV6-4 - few TGTGCCAGCAGTCGGACTTATAGCACAGATACGCAGTATTTT CASSRTYSTDTQYF
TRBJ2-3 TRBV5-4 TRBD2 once TGTGCCAGCAGCCGCCCGGGGACTAGCGGAGATACGCAGTATTTT CASSRPGTSGDTQYF
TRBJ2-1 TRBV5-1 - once TGCGCCAGCAGCAACGAGGCCAGATCCTCCTACAATGAGCAGTTCTTC CASSNEARSSYNEQFF
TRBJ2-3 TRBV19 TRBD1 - TGTGCCAGTAGCAGGGGGACAGGGCAGAGCACAGATACGCAGTATTTT CASSRGTGQSTDTQYF
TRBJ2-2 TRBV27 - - TGTGCCAGCAGTTTAAACCTAGCGCGGGCCGGGGAGCTGTTTTTT CASSLNLARAGELFF
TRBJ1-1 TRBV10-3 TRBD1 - TGTGCCATCAGTGGGTCGGACAGGGGGCCATCTGAAGCTTTCTTT CAISGSDRGPSEAFF
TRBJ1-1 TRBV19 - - TGTGCCAGTAGCCACAGGGCTAAGGGCACTGAAGCTTTCTTT CASSHRAKGTEAFF
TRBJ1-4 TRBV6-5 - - TGTGCCAGCAGTTACAGCCCGAATCGGGAAAAACTGTTTTTT CASSYSPNREKLFF
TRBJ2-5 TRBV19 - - TGTGCCAGTAGTATAAACAGAGAAGAGACCCAGTACTTC CASSINREETQYF
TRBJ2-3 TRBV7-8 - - TGTGCCAGCAGCTTTGAGTCTTCGGGCACAGATACGCAGTATTTT CASSFESSGTDTQYF
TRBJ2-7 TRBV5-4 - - TGTGCCAGCAGCTTGGACAGGGCCTACGAGCAGTACTTC CASSLDRAYEQYF
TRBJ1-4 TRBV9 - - TGTGCCAGCAGCTCGGTGGGAGGGAATGAAAAACTGTTTTTT CASSSVGGNEKLFF
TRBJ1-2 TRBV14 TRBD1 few TGTGCCACCAGGGGGGCGGCGAACTATGGCTACACCTTC CATRGAANYGYTF
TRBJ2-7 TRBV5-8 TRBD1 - TGTGCCAGCAGCCGGGACAGACGCTACGAGCAGTACTTC CASSRDRRYEQYF
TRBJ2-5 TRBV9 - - TGTGCCAGCAGCCTAGGACAGCAAGAGACCCAGTACTTC CASSLGQQETQYF
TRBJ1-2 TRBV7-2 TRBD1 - TGTGCCAGCAGCTTAGGCCCCACAGGGGATGGCTACACCTTC CASSLGPTGDGYTF
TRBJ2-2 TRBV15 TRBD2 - TGTGCCACCAGCTCGGGCGGGGGGAACACCGGGGAGCTGTTTTTT CATSSGGGNTGELFF
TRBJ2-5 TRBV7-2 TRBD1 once TGTGCCAGCAGCCTCCCCCATACAGGGGCGGAGGAGACCCAGTACTTC CASSLPHTGAEETQYF
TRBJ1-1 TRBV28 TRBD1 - TGTGCCAGCAGTCTGACCCCGCCGGGACAGATCATGAACACTGAAGCTTTCTTT CASSLTPPGQIMNTEAFF
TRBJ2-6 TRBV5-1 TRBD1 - TGCGCCAGCAGCTTGAGAGGGACAGGTAGCTCTGGGGCCAACGTCCTGACTTTC CASSLRGTGSSGANVLTF
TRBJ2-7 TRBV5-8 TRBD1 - TGTGCCAGCAGCGTTGGGACAGACTCCCCCTACGAGCAGTACTTC CASSVGTDSPYEQYF
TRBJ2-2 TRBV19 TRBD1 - TGTGCCAGTAGTATGGGACAGGGGAAAACCGGGGAGCTGTTTTTT CASSMGQGKTGELFF
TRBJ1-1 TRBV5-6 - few TGTGCCAGCAGCTTGACCGGGATCGGCACTGAAGCTTTCTTT CASSLTGIGTEAFF
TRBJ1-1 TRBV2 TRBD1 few TGTGCCAGCAGTAGTCCCGGGACAGGGGGCTACACTGAAGCTTTCTTT CASSSPGTGGYTEAFF
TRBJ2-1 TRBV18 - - TGTGCCAGCTCACTATCGGACAAGGGGAATGAGCAGTTCTTC CASSLSDKGNEQFF
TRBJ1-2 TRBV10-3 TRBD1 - TGTGCCATCAGTGAGAGGACAGGGGGCGCGTCTGGCTACACCTTC CAISERTGGASGYTF
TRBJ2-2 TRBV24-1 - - TGTGCCACCAGTGATAATCGACAGACGAACACCGGGGAGCTGTTTTTT CATSDNRQTNTGELFF
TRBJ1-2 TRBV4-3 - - TGCGCCAGCAGCCAAGATCGGGGAAGGGTAAGGGGCTACACCTTC CASSQDRGRVRGYTF
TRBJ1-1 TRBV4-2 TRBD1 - TGTGCCAGCAGCCAGGTTGGGACAGGGGAAATCCGAGAAGCTTTCTTT CASSQVGTGEIREAFF
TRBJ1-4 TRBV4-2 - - TGTGCCAGCAGCCAAGGTGGAGGGAACGGTGAAAAACTGTTTTTT CASSQGGGNGEKLFF
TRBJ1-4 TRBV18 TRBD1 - TGTGCCAGCTCACCAGGGACAGGGGGACTGTTTTTT CASSPGTGGLFF
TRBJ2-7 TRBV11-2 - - TGTGCCAGCAGCTTAGAACGGGGAGTCGAGCAGTACTTC CASSLERGVEQYF
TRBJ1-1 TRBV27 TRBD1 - TGTGCCAGCAAGGACAGGGCCGAAGCTTTCTTT CASKDRAEAFF
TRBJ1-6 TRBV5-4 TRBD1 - TGTGCCAGCAGCCGATCGTTCGGGACAGGGGCTTCACCCCTCCACTTT CASSRSFGTGASPLHF
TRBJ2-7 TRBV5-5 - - TGTGCCAGCAGCTTGGCCTTACAATCCTACGAGCAGTACTTC CASSLALQSYEQYF
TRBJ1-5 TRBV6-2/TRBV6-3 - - TGTGCCAGCAGTTACTCCGGGGTACACCAGCCCCAGCATTTT CASSYSGVHQPQHF
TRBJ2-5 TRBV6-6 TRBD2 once TGTGCCAGCAGTCGAACACTAGCGGGGGTGATCGACCAAGAGACCCAGTACTTC CASSRTLAGVIDQETQYF
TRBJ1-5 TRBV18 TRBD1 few TGTGCCAGCTCACAAGCGGACAGGAGGGATCAGCCCCAGCATTTT CASSQADRRDQPQHF
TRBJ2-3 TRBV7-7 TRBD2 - TGTGCCAGCAGCTCAGGACTAGCGGGGGGGGCAGATACGCAGTATTTT CASSSGLAGGADTQYF
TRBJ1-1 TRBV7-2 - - TGTGCCAGCAGCTTAGTAGGGGGGAACACTGAAGCTTTCTTT CASSLVGGNTEAFF
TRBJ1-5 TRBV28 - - TGTGCCAGCAGTTTCTCAGGGAACGGTCAGCCCCAGCATTTT CASSFSGNGQPQHF
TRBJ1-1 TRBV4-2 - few TGTGCCAGCAGCCAAGTGGAGACGGATTGGCTGAACACTGAAGCTTTCTTT CASSQVETDWLNTEAFF
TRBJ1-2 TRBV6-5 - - TGTGCCAGCACCCCGGGGGGTAGTTATGGCTACACCTTC CASTPGGSYGYTF
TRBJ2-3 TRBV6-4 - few TGTGCCAGCAGCGAGCAGAATGGGGGCGCAGATACGCAGTATTTT CASSEQNGGADTQYF
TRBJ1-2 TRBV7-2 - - TGTGCCAGCAGCTTAGGGGGGGGGCAAGGGCGTAATGGCTACACCTTC CASSLGGGQGRNGYTF
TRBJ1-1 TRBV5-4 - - TGTGCCAGCAGCTTGAATGCCGGGAACACTGAAGCTTTCTTT CASSLNAGNTEAFF